Listed below are T cell receptor beta chains from one sample, sequenced in a study of blood T cell repertoires in COVID-19. The protocol was immunoSEQ multiplex PCR, while the TCRdb copy is restricted to in-frame clones and leaves out a portion. The top ten hold 18% of the sample, which has 75,000 or so clones, roughly 80% seen once. Input material: peripheral blood. These receptors were taken from a woman aged 80 or over with acute or convalescent COVID-19. CDR3s include the opening cysteine and the closing phenylalanine or tryptophan. A D gene is named only where the DNA matches it firmly. Only some rows state a clone size, as once, few, many or a class for expanded clones.

v_gene,len,d_gene,j_gene,abundance,CDR3aa,CDR3nt
TRBV6-5,13,.,TRBJ1-2,once,CASSYFQNYGYTF,TGTGCCAGCAGTTATTTCCAGAACTATGGCTACACCTTC
TRBV6-5,13,.,TRBJ2-7,.,CASRERTKHEQYF,TGTGCCAGCAGAGAGCGGACTAAGCACGAGCAGTACTTC
TRBV2,16,TRBD1,TRBJ1-1,.,CASSKDTGTGYTEAFF,TGTGCCAGCAGTAAAGATACCGGGACAGGGTATACTGAAGCTTTCTTT
TRBV20-1,14,.,TRBJ1-4,.,CSASSQLTNEKLFF,TGCAGTGCTAGTAGTCAGTTAACTAATGAAAAACTGTTTTTT
TRBV13,15,TRBD1,TRBJ2-2,many,CASSWLDRATGELFF,TGTGCCAGCAGCTGGTTGGACAGGGCTACCGGGGAGCTGTTTTTT
TRBV18,16,TRBD1,TRBJ1-1,once,CASSPGQGGPNTEAFF,TGTGCCAGCTCACCCGGACAGGGGGGTCCGAACACTGAAGCTTTCTTT
TRBV28,15,.,TRBJ1-1,.,CASSLGPLGGREAFF,TGTGCCAGCAGTTTAGGCCCCTTGGGGGGGCGGGAAGCTTTCTTT
TRBV12-3/TRBV12-4,13,.,TRBJ1-2,.,CASSLGHSYGYTF,TGTGCCAGCAGTTTAGGGCATTCGTATGGCTACACCTTC
TRBV3-1/TRBV3-2,15,.,TRBJ1-3,.,CASSPRQVSGNTIYF,TGTGCCAGCAGCCCCCGACAGGTCTCTGGAAACACCATATATTTT
TRBV25-1,14,.,TRBJ2-7,once,CASRAGGGGYEQYF,TGTGCCAGCAGGGCCGGGGGAGGCGGTTACGAGCAGTACTTC
TRBV30,17,TRBD1,TRBJ1-1,.,CAWRVRGRVGRNTEAFF,TGTGCCTGGAGGGTCAGGGGGCGCGTTGGGAGGAACACTGAAGCTTTCTTT
TRBV5-1,17,TRBD1,TRBJ2-7,once,CASSQLSPGQGPYEQYF,TGCGCCAGCAGCCAACTATCACCGGGACAGGGACCCTACGAGCAGTACTTC
TRBV6-6,15,TRBD2,TRBJ2-7,.,CASSYSPSGSSEQYF,TGTGCCAGCAGTTACTCACCTAGCGGGAGCTCTGAGCAGTACTTC
TRBV7-8,13,.,TRBJ2-2,.,CASIQGNTGELFF,TGTGCCAGCATTCAGGGGAACACCGGGGAGCTGTTTTTT
TRBV7-9,15,TRBD1,TRBJ2-1,.,CASSLNQGDYNEQFF,TGTGCCAGCAGCTTAAACCAGGGGGACTACAATGAGCAGTTCTTC
TRBV19,15,TRBD1,TRBJ1-4,.,CASSIFVTGDEKLFF,TGTGCCAGTAGTATTTTCGTCACAGGGGATGAAAAACTGTTTTTT
TRBV24-1,13,TRBD1,TRBJ2-3,.,CATGTADTDTQYF,TGTGCCACCGGGACAGCCGACACAGATACGCAGTATTTT
TRBV5-8,16,TRBD1,TRBJ2-3,.,CASSLAGQGTGDTQYF,TGTGCCAGCAGCTTGGCCGGACAGGGGACCGGGGATACGCAGTATTTT
TRBV6-5,14,.,TRBJ1-6,.,CASSARGSKDTLHF,TGTGCCAGCAGCGCCCGGGGGTCCAAAGACACCCTCCACTTT
TRBV2,12,TRBD1,TRBJ1-1,few,CASSVTTGGAFF,TGTGCCAGCAGCGTGACGACAGGGGGGGCTTTCTTT
TRBV6-1,14,TRBD1,TRBJ1-2,.,CASSEGQGHYGYTF,TGTGCCAGCAGTGAGGGACAGGGGCACTATGGCTACACCTTC
TRBV10-3,15,TRBD1,TRBJ1-1,.,CAISGETGENTEAFF,TGTGCCATCAGTGGGGAAACAGGGGAGAACACTGAAGCTTTCTTT
TRBV3-1/TRBV3-2,15,.,TRBJ2-2,.,CASSQGWGPTGELFF,TGTGCCAGCAGCCAAGGATGGGGGCCCACCGGGGAGCTGTTTTTT
TRBV11-2,12,.,TRBJ1-2,.,CASSPGEYGYTF,TGTGCCAGCAGCCCCGGGGAGTATGGCTACACCTTC
TRBV5-1,16,TRBD2,TRBJ2-1,.,CASSLNSGGAGNEQFF,TGCGCCAGCAGCCTGAATAGCGGGGGCGCGGGGAATGAGCAGTTCTTC
TRBV11-3,16,TRBD1,TRBJ2-2,.,CASSLQGASSAGELFF,TGTGCCAGCAGTTTACAGGGGGCTAGCTCGGCCGGGGAGCTGTTTTTT
TRBV6-5,15,TRBD1,TRBJ2-2,.,CASRTTTGSGGELFF,TGTGCCAGCAGAACCACGACAGGGTCTGGCGGGGAGCTGTTTTTT
TRBV6-5,13,.,TRBJ1-1,once,CATSNKRGTEAFF,TGTGCCACCTCGAACAAAAGGGGCACTGAAGCTTTCTTT